In its sample, the clone carrying this TCR beta chain was seen a few times. What it recognizes is unknown. This sample is part of a study of blood T cells in healthy people across ages. Study-level points and caveats: Higher diversity and more naive CD4+ cells were features of long-lived donors, compared to aged donors.

Healthy Caucasian individuals from Russia aged about 6 to 90 served as donors. Drawing of peripheral blood yielded about 9.8 milliliters from each donor. Alongside a J-beta primer mix, a sample-barcoded 5' primer served in a second PCR lasting roughly 7 to 12 cycles. Each CDR3 protein gets one entry after TCRdb re-called the 5' RACE reads with MiXCR. This table has over 1,500,000 distinct CDR3 sequences, around 42% appearing once. The CDR3 runs to 12 residues. The V segment lost 5 bases and the J segment 8 bases; nucleotides outside the gene matches: 2. CDR1 and CDR2 from the germline V gene are ENHRY and SYGVKD.

The specimen sequenced was blood. The TCR originated in a human donor in good health. The gene calls are TRBV10-3 and TRBJ2-1, with 8 nucleotides matching TRBD1. CDR3: CAISPTGDEQFF. The CDR3 DNA reads as TGTGCCATCAGTCCGACAGGGGATGAGCAGTTCTTC.